This T cell receptor beta chain derives from a study of T-cell reconstitution after alpha-beta-depleted transplantation in children. The CDR3 has 14 amino acids. CDR1 is SGDLS, CDR2 YYNGEE, per germline. The V and J ends lost 3 bases and 0 bases respectively, with 6 bases between them. Unique molecular identifiers were built into the TCRbeta library. Each CDR3 protein gets one entry after TCRdb re-called the PCR reads with MiXCR. The sample includes 500,000 to 600,000 distinct CDR3 sequences, 32% of them seen just once. This clonotype was observed a few times. The gene calls are TRBV9 and TRBJ2-2; no reliable D call. The source is a human donor who donated a stem cell graft to a child with aplastic anemia. The sequencing used PBMCs from the stem cell graft donor, collected from the stem cell graft. This CDR3 is CASSATSNTGELFF. CDR3 DNA: TGTGCCAGCAGCGCAACATCGAACACCGGGGAGCTGTTTTTT.